The source of this T cell receptor (beta chain) is a study of beta chain features in type 1 diabetes. Via CD45RO/CCR7/CD25/CD127/CD95/CD27, cells of the CD4+ naive, central memory, regulatory and stem cell-like memory subsets were sorted. All of the isolated RNA was reverse transcribed, so expressed TCRB transcripts were sequenced. Clones were read by immunoSEQ multiplex PCR, and TCRdb kept only the in-frame ones, dropping some. The data contain 300,000 to 450,000 clones, over 10% of them singletons. This clone was counted only a few times. Its antigen is currently unknown. Study observations and caveats: Researchers cautioned that cDNA sequencing could over-represent cells with high TCR expression. Shortening that was moderate but significant affected the TCRB CDR3s of Type 1 diabetes patients in all four CD4+ subsets. No resolution was reached here on whether HLA type influences TCRB rearrangement.

Losses at the gene ends were 1 base for V and 4 bases for J; bases not matched to a gene: 6. The CDR3 contains 15 residues. The germline V gene has CDR1 SGHTA and CDR2 FQGNSA. V gene TRBV7-2 combines with J gene TRBJ1-2; 7 positions match TRBD1. The sequenced material came from naive CD4+ T cells from blood. This clonotype was obtained from a woman aged 18-29 years with type 1 diabetes. The CDR3 loop is CASSLGDRATYGYTF. In nucleotides, the CDR3 is TGTGCCAGCAGCTTAGGTGACAGGGCCACCTATGGCTACACCTTC.